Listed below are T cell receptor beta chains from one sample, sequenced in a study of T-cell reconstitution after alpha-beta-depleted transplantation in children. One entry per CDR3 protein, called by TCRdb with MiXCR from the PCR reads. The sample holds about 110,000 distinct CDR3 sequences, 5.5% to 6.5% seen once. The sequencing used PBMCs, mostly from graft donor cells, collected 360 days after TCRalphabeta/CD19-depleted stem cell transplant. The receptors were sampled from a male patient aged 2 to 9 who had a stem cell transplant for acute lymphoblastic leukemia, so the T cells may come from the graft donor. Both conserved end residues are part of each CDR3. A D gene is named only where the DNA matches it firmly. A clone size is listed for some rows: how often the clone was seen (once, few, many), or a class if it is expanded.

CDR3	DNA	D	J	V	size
CASSGQGKNYGYTF	TGTGCCAGCAGTGGACAGGGAAAAAACTATGGCTACACCTTC	TRBD1	TRBJ1-2	TRBV12-3/TRBV12-4	many
CASRGLSEDGSYGYTF	TGTGCCAGCAGGGGACTTTCCGAGGACGGGTCCTATGGCTACACCTTC	NA	TRBJ1-2	TRBV6-2/TRBV6-3	NA
CAIRDTKDIQYF	TGTGCCATCAGAGACACCAAGGACATTCAGTACTTC	NA	TRBJ2-4	TRBV10-3	many
CASSLWGRDGYTF	TGTGCCAGCAGCTTATGGGGGCGGGATGGCTACACCTTC	NA	TRBJ1-2	TRBV7-2	few
CAIRLASYNEQFF	TGTGCCATCAGACTAGCCTCCTACAATGAGCAGTTCTTC	NA	TRBJ2-1	TRBV10-3	few
CASSEGAGTNQKLFF	TGTGCCAGCAGTGAAGGGGCAGGGACTAATCAAAAACTGTTTTTT	NA	TRBJ1-4	TRBV2	many
CASSLSAVPRGQYF	TGCGCCAGCAGCTTGAGTGCCGTTCCTCGGGGGCAGTACTTC	NA	TRBJ2-7	TRBV5-1	many
CASSQDTRRTSQPQHF	TGTGCCAGCAGCCAAGATACTAGGAGGACCTCACAGCCCCAGCATTTT	NA	TRBJ1-5	TRBV4-2	NA
CSVEDPTYGYTF	TGCAGCGTTGAAGATCCCACCTATGGCTACACCTTC	NA	TRBJ1-2	TRBV29-1	many
CASRGPRLAGEETQYF	TGTGCCAGCAGAGGACCTCGGCTAGCGGGAGAAGAGACCCAGTACTTC	TRBD2	TRBJ2-5	TRBV7-9	many
CASSYSGQVNTEAFF	TGTGCCAGCAGTTACTCAGGACAGGTTAACACTGAAGCTTTCTTT	TRBD1	TRBJ1-1	TRBV6-5	many
CASSLPGYFNEKLFF	TGTGCCAGCAGCCTCCCGGGCTACTTTAATGAAAAACTGTTTTTT	NA	TRBJ1-4	TRBV11-2	many
CASSVVRGGNTEAFF	TGTGCCAGCAGCGTAGTTCGGGGGGGGAACACTGAAGCTTTCTTT	NA	TRBJ1-1	TRBV9	many
CASSLGGLADTQYF	TGTGCCAGCAGTTTGGGGGGCCTAGCAGATACGCAGTATTTT	NA	TRBJ2-3	TRBV28	many
CASSPGGGSGYTF	TGTGCCAGCAGCCCCGGGGGGGGGTCCGGCTACACCTTC	NA	TRBJ1-2	TRBV7-9	few
CASSQDLRGRETQYF	TGTGCCAGCAGCCAAGATCTCAGAGGGAGGGAGACCCAGTACTTC	NA	TRBJ2-5	TRBV3-1	NA
CASSVGGGAHSEQFF	TGTGCCAGCAGCGTAGGAGGGGGCGCCCACAGTGAGCAGTTCTTC	TRBD1	TRBJ2-1	TRBV9	NA
CASSLEGEGGNTEAFF	TGTGCCAGCAGCTTAGAAGGCGAGGGAGGGAACACTGAAGCTTTCTTT	NA	TRBJ1-1	TRBV7-9	many
CASSPDRGTGRTQYF	TGTGCCAGCAGCCCCGACAGAGGCACGGGGAGGACGCAGTATTTT	NA	TRBJ2-3	TRBV5-4	few
CASSLPGLRNSPLHF	TGTGCCAGCAGTCTCCCCGGACTGAGGAATTCACCCCTCCACTTT	NA	TRBJ1-6	TRBV6-4	few
CASSGEGGRSGELFF	TGCGCCAGCAGCGGCGAGGGGGGGCGGTCCGGGGAGCTGTTTTTT	NA	TRBJ2-2	TRBV5-1	few
CASSPSTFYSYEQYF	TGTGCCAGCAGTCCTAGTACATTCTACTCCTACGAGCAGTACTTC	NA	TRBJ2-7	TRBV6-2/TRBV6-3	many
CASSAPGQGKEQYF	TGTGCCAGCAGCGCTCCGGGACAGGGTAAGGAGCAGTACTTC	TRBD1	TRBJ2-7	TRBV2	few
CASSLGTGAPSYEQYF	TGTGCCAGCAGCTTAGGTACAGGGGCACCATCCTACGAGCAGTACTTC	TRBD1	TRBJ2-7	TRBV7-2	many
CASSQDWGVGTEAFF	TGTGCCAGCAGCCAAGATTGGGGTGTAGGCACTGAAGCTTTCTTT	NA	TRBJ1-1	TRBV14	few
CASSGGVGTDTQYF	TGTGCCAGCAGCGGGGGAGTGGGCACAGATACGCAGTATTTT	NA	TRBJ2-3	TRBV9	many
CASRGPAFTDTQYF	TGTGCCAGCCGGGGGCCTGCTTTCACAGATACGCAGTATTTT	NA	TRBJ2-3	TRBV19	few
CASSSANRDRPYEQYF	TGTGCCAGCAGCTCAGCAAACCGGGACAGACCCTACGAGCAGTACTTC	TRBD1	TRBJ2-7	TRBV13	few
CASSPAVTSGAQYF	TGTGCCAGCAGTCCGGCCGTGACTAGCGGGGCCCAGTACTTC	TRBD2	TRBJ2-5	TRBV7-9	NA
CASSLPGQGNYEQYF	TGTGCCAGCAGTCTCCCGGGACAGGGGAACTACGAGCAGTACTTC	TRBD1	TRBJ2-7	TRBV6-1	many
CASSGASYEQYF	TGCGCCAGCTCCGGGGCCTCCTACGAGCAGTACTTC	NA	TRBJ2-7	TRBV10-2	few
CASSEWGKSSYEQYF	TGTGCCAGCAGTGAATGGGGGAAGAGCTCCTACGAGCAGTACTTC	NA	TRBJ2-7	TRBV25-1	many
CASSLGRTEAFF	TGTGCCAGCAGTTTGGGCAGGACTGAAGCTTTCTTT	NA	TRBJ1-1	TRBV12-3/TRBV12-4	many
CASSGARDRGQNTEAFF	TGTGCCAGCAGTGGCGCCCGGGACAGGGGGCAGAACACTGAAGCTTTCTTT	TRBD1	TRBJ1-1	TRBV25-1	many
CASSLDRDEQYF	TGTGCCAGCAGCTTAGATCGGGACGAGCAGTACTTC	NA	TRBJ2-7	TRBV7-9	many
CASSPGGPNTEAFF	TGTGCCAGCAGCCCAGGAGGACCGAACACTGAAGCTTTCTTT	NA	TRBJ1-1	TRBV7-2	few
CASLRGNSNQPQHF	TGTGCCAGCCTCCGGGGGAATAGCAATCAGCCCCAGCATTTT	NA	TRBJ1-5	TRBV27	many
CASSLGLAYEQYF	TGTGCCAGCAGCTTAGGACTAGCGTACGAGCAGTACTTC	TRBD2	TRBJ2-7	TRBV7-2	many
CASSLGLEYSGANVLTF	TGTGCCAGCAGCTTAGGTCTCGAGTACTCTGGGGCCAACGTCCTGACTTTC	NA	TRBJ2-6	TRBV7-9	many
CASSLGQKYGYTF	TGCGCCAGCAGCTTGGGCCAGAAGTATGGCTACACCTTC	NA	TRBJ1-2	TRBV5-1	NA
CASKIIAGRKETQYF	TGTGCCAGCAAAATAATAGCGGGAAGAAAAGAGACCCAGTACTTC	TRBD2	TRBJ2-5	TRBV6-1	many
CASSQDRLAGGTDTQYF	TGCGCCAGCAGCCAAGATCGATTAGCGGGCGGCACAGATACGCAGTATTTT	TRBD2	TRBJ2-3	TRBV4-3	many
CASSYSDRGETQYF	TGTGCCAGCAGTTACTCCGACAGGGGGGAGACCCAGTACTTC	TRBD1	TRBJ2-5	TRBV6-5	many
CASSRTGKGVGEAFF	TGTGCCAGCAGCAGAACAGGGAAGGGGGTTGGTGAAGCTTTCTTT	NA	TRBJ1-1	TRBV7-9	many
CASSLYHRVVTEAFF	TGTGCCAGCAGTCTGTACCACAGGGTAGTAACTGAAGCTTTCTTT	NA	TRBJ1-1	TRBV28	NA
CASSLPRTSGAYEQYF	TGTGCCAGCAGCTTACCTCGGACTAGCGGGGCCTACGAGCAGTACTTC	TRBD2	TRBJ2-7	TRBV7-9	many
CASSFPTGTGVEQYF	TGTGCCAGCAGCTTTCCCACCGGGACAGGGGTTGAGCAGTACTTC	TRBD1	TRBJ2-7	TRBV7-9	few
CASSPTGYNSPLHF	TGTGCCAGCTCACCCACGGGCTATAATTCACCCCTCCACTTT	NA	TRBJ1-6	TRBV18	NA
CASSESGTGGETQYF	TGCGCCAGCAGTGAGTCTGGGACAGGCGGGGAGACCCAGTACTTC	TRBD1	TRBJ2-5	TRBV10-1	NA